A single sample is the source of the 11 T cell receptor beta chains below, sequenced in a study of control samples from healthy donors and cancer patients. Profiled with immunoSEQ multiplex PCR; TCRdb holds only in-frame clones, not every one. The table lists roughly 39,000 clones, approximately 90% of them singletons. The sequencing input was blood. These receptors all stem from a woman aged 45-65 years in good health.

This chain uses TRBV6-5 with TRBJ1-3; D unclear. Looked up from germline, CDR1 is MNHEY and CDR2 is SVGAGI. This CDR3 has 15 residues. Trimming removed 0 bases from V and 5 bases from J, with 11 bases in between. CDR3: CASSYSSSVRNTIYF. The DNA of the CDR3 is TGTGCCAGCAGTTACTCGAGTTCAGTGAGAAACACCATATATTTT.

The chain combines TRBV12-3 or TRBV12-4 with TRBJ1-5; D not resolved. V was clipped by 1 base and J by 4 bases, with 5 bases between them. The CDR3 consists of 13 residues. The chain's CDR3 is CASSLVSNQPQHF. The CDR3 region has the DNA TGTGCCAGCAGTTTAGTCAGTAATCAGCCCCAGCATTTT.

The chain couples TRBV6-2 or TRBV6-3 to TRBJ1-5; D is ambiguous. V shed 0 bases and J shed 5 bases, with 20 bases lying between them. Germline V gives CDR1 MNHEY, CDR2 SVGEGT. The CDR3 extends over 18 amino acids. CDR3 nucleotide sequence: TGTGCCAGCAGTTACTCGACCATAGCTCCGGGCACCTATCAGCCCCAGCATTTT. Translation gives CASSYSTIAPGTYQPQHF.

The genes are TRBV5-1 and TRBJ2-4; 16 nucleotides align to TRBD2. Trimming cost V 4 bases and J 4 bases; bases outside gene matches: 2. This CDR3 is built from 16 residues. Germline V gene sequence: CDR1 SGHRS, CDR2 YFSETQ. The CDR3 DNA sequence: TGCGCCAGCAGCCCGGGACTAGCGGGGGGGAAAAACATTCAGTACTTC. This sequence encodes CASSPGLAGGKNIQYF. The whole variable domain, filled in from reference TRBV5-1 and TRBJ2-4, reads KAGVTQTPRYLIKTRGQQVTLSCSPISGHRSVSWYQQTPGQGLQFLFEYFSETQRNKGNFPGRFSGRQFSNSRSEMNVSTLELGDSALYLCASSPGLAGGKNIQYFGAGTRLSVL.

This clone was seen only once. The chain recombines TRBV5-6 with TRBJ2-7, with 8 bases lining up with TRBD1. This CDR3 region has 14 residues. The germline V gene has CDR1 SGHDT and CDR2 YYEEEE. The V segment lost 4 bases and the J segment 3 bases; nucleotides outside the gene matches: 6. The CDR3 coding sequence is TGTGCCAGCAGCGCCAGGGGGCTATACTACGAGCAGTACTTC. It yields the protein CASSARGLYYEQYF.

This sequence joins TRBV19 and TRBJ1-5; a possible D gene is TRBD1 (5 bases). Germline CDR1 is LNHDA and CDR2 is SQIVND (reference sequence). V lost 0 bases, J lost 3 bases, and 9 bases lay in between. The CDR3 is made up of 15 amino acids. The chain's CDR3 is CASSIDRGFNQPQHF. The CDR3 DNA sequence: TGTGCCAGTAGTATAGATCGGGGGTTCAATCAGCCCCAGCATTTT.

This chain uses TRBV9 with TRBJ2-1; 7 bases align to TRBD2. The CDR3 loop spans 16 amino acids. V gave up 4 bases and J gave up 6 bases; unmatched junction bases: 13. Germline V gene sequence: CDR1 SGDLS, CDR2 YYNGEE. CDR3 residues: CASSFTNPPGGNEQFF. The DNA of the CDR3 is TGTGCCAGCAGCTTCACCAATCCGCCGGGGGGCAATGAGCAGTTCTTC.

The gene calls are TRBV19 and TRBJ2-2; no clear D gene. Looked up from germline, CDR1 is LNHDA and CDR2 is SQIVND (reference sequence). CDR3 size: 15 residues. Trimming left V 3 bases short and J 6 bases short, with 14 bases between. This chain's CDR3 is CASSIKRVRSGELFF. The CDR3 DNA follows: TGTGCCAGTAGTATTAAGAGAGTGAGATCCGGGGAGCTGTTTTTT. The complete variable domain, with remaining parts taken from reference TRBV19 and TRBJ2-2, reads DGGITQSPKYLFRKEGQNVTLSCEQNLNHDAMYWYRQDPGQGLRLIYYSQIVNDFQKGDIAEGYSVSREKKESFPLTVTSAQKNPTAFYLCASSIKRVRSGELFFGEGSRLTVL.

The chain links TRBV5-3 to TRBJ1-5; 9 bases match TRBD1. TRBV5-3 carries the ORF label, with uncertain function. There are 18 residues in the CDR3. Losses at the gene ends were 4 bases for V and 3 bases for J; bases not matched to a gene: 14. CDR3 in DNA: TGTGCCAGAAGCGGCCTCCGGGACAGGGAACCCTTCAATCAGCCCCAGCATTTT. Its translation: CARSGLRDREPFNQPQHF.

For the CDR3, the DNA is TGTGCCAGCAGCCAAAATCCAGGGGGCTCTGGTGGCTACACCTTC. It encodes CASSQNPGGSGGYTF. This chain connects TRBV3-1 (or the pseudogene TRBV3-2) to TRBJ1-2; 8 bases match TRBD1. Germline values: CDR1 LGHDT, CDR2 YNNKEL (reference sequence). The V gene end was trimmed by 2 bases and the J gene end by 7 bases; junction bases not matched to a gene: 9. The CDR3 sequence is 15 residues long.

For the CDR3, the DNA is TGTGCCAGCAAAATCTCCAGGGGTGTTGAAGCTTTCTTT. It codes for CASKISRGVEAFF. The V gene is TRBV6-5, the J gene TRBJ1-1; a weak D match, TRBD1 (6 bases). Trimming shortened V by 7 bases and J by 7 bases, and 16 bases separated the two germline ends. Germline values: CDR1 MNHEY, CDR2 SVGAGI. The CDR3 extends over 13 amino acids.